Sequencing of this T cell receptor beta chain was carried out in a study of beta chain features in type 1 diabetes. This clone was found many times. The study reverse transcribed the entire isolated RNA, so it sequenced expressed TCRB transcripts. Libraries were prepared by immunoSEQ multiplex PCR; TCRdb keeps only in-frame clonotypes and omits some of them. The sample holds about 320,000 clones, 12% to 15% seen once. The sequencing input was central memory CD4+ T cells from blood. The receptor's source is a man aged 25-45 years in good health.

DNA of the CDR3: TGTGCCATCAGTGAGTCCACAGGGGCGGGTCAGCCCCAGCATTTT. Translating it yields CAISESTGAGQPQHF. The rearrangement joins TRBV10-3 to TRBJ1-5; 7 bases match TRBD1. CDR1 and CDR2 from the germline V gene are ENHRY and SYGVKD. J lost 6 bases, V lost 0 bases, and 5 bases had no gene match. The length of the CDR3 is 15 residues.